Listed here are 20 T cell receptor beta chains from one sample, sequenced in a study of T cells in Graves' hyperthyroidism and ophthalmopathy. RNA transcripts were the template for amplifying TCR beta CDR3 regions. In the first-round RT-PCR of the TCR CDR3, the HTBI primer set was used. MiXCR was run by TCRdb on the multiplex PCR reads, yielding one entry per CDR3 protein. Here the sample spans 400,000 or so distinct CDR3 sequences, about 16% being singletons. Sequencing was performed on blood. The receptors here all came from an older woman with Graves' ophthalmopathy.

This clonotype was seen many times. The V and J genes are TRBV28 and TRBJ2-7, with 7 bases fitting TRBD1. After removal of 7 bases from V and 3 bases from J, the junction contained 12 bases not matched to a gene. The germline V gene encodes CDR1 MDHEN and CDR2 SYDVKM. This CDR3 contains 15 residues. For the CDR3, the DNA is TGTGCCAGCACCGCACCCCGACGGACAGGCTACGAGCAGTACTTC. Translating gives CASTAPRRTGYEQYF. The complete variable domain, with remaining parts taken from reference TRBV28 and TRBJ2-7, reads DVKVTQSSRYLVKRTGEKVFLECVQDMDHENMFWYRQDPGLGLRLIYFSYDVKMKEKGDIPEGYSVSREKKERFSLILESASTNQTSMYLCASTAPRRTGYEQYFGPGTRLTVT.

The sample holds many counts of this clonotype. The CDR3: CASSDRGLTYGYTF. The CDR3 DNA reads TGTGCCAGCAGTGACAGGGGGCTCACCTATGGCTACACCTTC. The rearrangement uses TRBV6-1 and TRBJ1-2; 8 nucleotides match TRBD1. The junction had 4 bases not matched to a gene; V was cut back by 3 bases and J by 4 bases. In germline, CDR1 is MNHNS, CDR2 SASEGT. There are 14 residues in the CDR3.

V gene TRBV20-1 combines with J gene TRBJ1-3, with 7 positions matching TRBD1. Germline CDR1 DFQATT, CDR2 SNEGSKA (reference sequence). The CDR3 runs 15 residues. Trimming took 5 bases from V and 3 from J; bases not matched to a gene: 10. In DNA form, the CDR3 reads TGCAGTGCTGCGACAGGGAAGGTTTTTGGAAACACCATATATTTT. Its translation: CSAATGKVFGNTIYF.

This clonotype was observed many times. This chain joins TRBV10-3 and TRBJ1-2; 8 nucleotides agree with TRBD1. The CDR3 covers 18 residues. The ends lost 6 bases at V and 3 bases at J; junction bases unmatched: 18. Germline V gives CDR1 ENHRY, CDR2 SYGVKD. Here the CDR3 reads CAISAPPRTGKDHYGYTF. CDR3 nucleotides: TGTGCCATCAGCGCCCCCCCCCGGACAGGGAAAGATCACTATGGCTACACCTTC.

This clonotype was seen at least ten times. CDR3 residues: CATNRGTGELFF. Here the CDR3 DNA reads TGTGCCACCAATAGGGGGACCGGGGAGCTGTTTTTT. This chain uses TRBV24-1 with TRBJ2-2, with D tentatively TRBD1 (6 bases). Between the trimmed V and J ends, which lost 8 bases and 5 bases, there was a span of 8 bases. Germline CDR1 reads KGHDR; CDR2 reads SFDVKD. The CDR3 spans 12 residues.

The genes are TRBV9 and TRBJ2-5, with 9 bases matching TRBD2. After removal of 0 bases from V and 2 bases from J, the junction contained 5 bases not matched to a gene. The CDR3 covers 16 residues. Germline CDR1 reads SGDLS; CDR2 reads YYNGEE. The CDR3 sequence: CASSVGSLAGQETQYF. CDR3 DNA sequence: TGTGCCAGCAGCGTAGGTTCCCTAGCGGGACAAGAGACCCAGTACTTC.

The table lists this clonotype with many counts. This chain links TRBV20-1 with TRBJ2-7; TRBD2 aligns across 14 bases. Per germline, CDR1 DFQATT and CDR2 SNEGSKA (reference sequence). The CDR3 sequence is 14 residues long. After removal of 7 bases from V and 7 bases from J, the junction contained 9 bases not matched to a gene. CDR3 amino acids: CSVLGLAGDAEQYF. In DNA, the CDR3 is TGCAGTGTTTTGGGACTAGCGGGAGACGCGGAGCAGTACTTC.

This clonotype came up many times. This chain connects TRBV20-1 to TRBJ2-7; a weak D match, TRBD2 (5 bases). Trimming cost V 6 bases and J 0 bases, with 18 bases left between them. The V gene's germline CDR1 is DFQATT and CDR2 SNEGSKA (reference sequence). The CDR3 totals 15 residues. In nucleotides, the CDR3 is TGCAGTGCCCATAGAGGGAGCTTTAGCTCCTACGAGCAGTACTTC. Amino acid sequence: CSAHRGSFSSYEQYF.

This clonotype occurred many times. The rearrangement uses TRBV27 and TRBJ1-1, with a weak D call TRBD1 (6 bases). CDR1 is MNHEY and CDR2 is SMNVEV in the germline V gene (reference sequence). The V end was cut by 4 bases, the J end by 1 base, with 13 bases between. The CDR3 covers 15 residues. CDR3 bases: TGTGCCAGCAGTTGGGGTGGGGGCGAGAACACTGAAGCTTTCTTT. Translating it yields CASSWGGGENTEAFF.

This clonotype showed up just a few times. The rearrangement joins TRBV6-1 to TRBJ2-5; either TRBD1 or TRBD2 may supply D (5 bases each). The CDR3 is made up of 13 amino acids. V lost 0 bases to trimming and J lost 6 bases, with 8 bases between them. Per germline, CDR1 MNHNS and CDR2 SASEGT. CDR3 region: CASSEAGEQTQYF. CDR3 nucleotide sequence: TGTGCCAGCAGTGAAGCGGGGGAGCAGACCCAGTACTTC.

As to this clonotype: This may stem from a read error, because a much larger clone lies one nucleotide away. The V gene is TRBV29-1, the J gene TRBJ1-1; 11 nucleotides align to TRBD1. Trimming removed 7 bases from V and 4 bases from J; junction bases left unmatched: 5. Germline CDR1 reads SQVTM; CDR2 reads ANQGSEA. The CDR3 loop spans 13 amino acids. CDR3 loop: CSACGTGGTEAFF. The DNA for the CDR3 is TGCAGCGCGTGCGGGACAGGGGGCACTGAAGCTTTCTTT.

This clonotype was observed at least ten times. The chain joins TRBV27 to TRBJ2-7, with D perhaps matching TRBD2 (7 bases). Deletions cut 4 bases from V and 3 bases from J, with 19 bases between. CDR1 is MNHEY and CDR2 is SMNVEV in the germline V gene (reference sequence). The CDR3 length is 16 residues. The CDR3 protein is CASSSLEGGGVYEQYF. CDR3 in DNA: TGTGCCAGCAGTTCTCTGGAGGGAGGGGGAGTCTACGAGCAGTACTTC.

There are a few counts of this clonotype. V and J are TRBV6-2 or TRBV6-3 and TRBJ2-1; 8 bases line up with TRBD2. This CDR3 comprises 15 residues. V gave up 2 bases and J gave up 4 bases; unmatched junction bases: 4. CDR1 MNHEY and CDR2 SVGEGT come from the germline V gene. CDR3 in amino acids: CASSYDERGYNEQFF. CDR3 DNA: TGTGCCAGCAGTTACGACGAGCGGGGGTACAATGAGCAGTTCTTC.

The V call is TRBV7-2, the J call TRBJ1-2; TRBD1 agrees at 9 bases. The CDR3 spans 16 residues. The V segment lost 5 bases and the J segment 8 bases; nucleotides outside the gene matches: 15. Germline V lookup: CDR1 SGHTA, CDR2 FQGNSA. CDR3 in DNA: TGTGCCAGCAGCCGCCCTCTACAGGGGGCGGCCCTCGGCTACACCTTC. The encoded protein is CASSRPLQGAALGYTF.

This clonotype has at least ten counts. The V and J genes are TRBV3-1 and TRBJ2-2; TRBD1 or TRBD2 may be the D gene (6 bases each). Germline V gene lookup returns CDR1 LGHDT and CDR2 YNNKEL (reference sequence). The CDR3 contains 16 residues. Trimming pared 1 base from V and 7 bases from J, leaving 16 bases between. CDR3: CASSQVGGRRDGELFF. In DNA form, the CDR3 reads TGTGCCAGCAGCCAAGTAGGGGGGAGGCGAGACGGGGAGCTGTTTTTT.

Ten or more counts support this clonotype. This sequence joins TRBV11-2 and TRBJ2-4; a possible D gene is TRBD2 (7 bases). V was trimmed by 0 bases and J by 4 bases, leaving 13 bases between them. CDR1 and CDR2 from the germline V gene are SGHAT and FQNNGV. The CDR3 extends over 16 amino acids. CDR3 in amino acids: CASSLDRAGAKNIQYF. The CDR3 DNA sequence: TGTGCCAGCAGCTTAGATCGGGCGGGGGCAAAAAACATTCAGTACTTC.

This clonotype has only a few counts. Its ends do not fully match the called genes, so a read error is possible. The chain recombines TRBV10-3 with TRBJ2-3; 8 positions match TRBD2. Looked up from germline, CDR1 is ENHRY and CDR2 is SYGVKD. CDR3 size: 15 residues. The CDR3 bases are TGTGCCGTCAGGGCCGGGACTAGTGGCACAGATACGCAGTATTTT. Its translation: CAVRAGTSGTDTQYF.

This clonotype has just a few counts. The rearrangement uses TRBV20-1 and TRBJ2-7; D not resolved. The germline V gene has CDR1 DFQATT and CDR2 SNEGSKA (reference sequence). V lost 6 bases and J 6 bases, leaving 21 bases between the germline ends. The CDR3 is 14 amino acids. The CDR3 DNA follows: TGCAGTGCGCCCGCCGGTCTCCCCTCGGGCGAGCAGTACTTC. Its translation: CSAPAGLPSGEQYF.

As to this clonotype: Its ends do not fully match the called genes, so a read error is possible. The V and J genes are TRBV28 and TRBJ2-1, with D hard to call. CDR1 is MDHEN, CDR2 SYDVKM, per germline. The CDR3 has 15 amino acids. The CDR3 DNA follows: TGTGCCAGCAGTTTATCTGCCGTCTCCTACAATGAGCAGCTCTTC. It yields the protein CASSLSAVSYNEQLF.

This clonotype was observed at least ten times. This chain joins TRBV28 and TRBJ2-1; TRBD2 might be the D (6 bases). V lost 6 bases and J lost 5, with 23 bases in between. The CDR3 length is 17 residues. Germline CDR1 reads MDHEN; CDR2 reads SYDVKM. The CDR3: CASSPPDLATGDNEQFF. The CDR3 nucleotides are TGTGCCAGCAGCCCCCCGGACCTAGCCACGGGGGACAATGAGCAGTTCTTC.